One and the same sample provided the 28 T cell receptor beta chains below, sequenced in a study of cytomegalovirus exposure and HLA in healthy donors (TCRdb year 2017). The library was built by means of the immunoSEQ multiplex PCR assay. For the multiplex PCR, a mixture combining 60 forward primers for TCR Vbeta segments and 13 reverse primers for TCR Jbeta segments was used. The table was pulled from immuneACCESS by TCRdb, which kept in-frame rearrangements only. Such tables lose some clones; where checked, under half of the loss comes from unresolved V genes, and the rest has no known cause. In this sample the table shows 150,000 to 200,000 clones, around 83% of which occur a single time. The ten largest clonotypes hold roughly 6.5% of the sample. Specimen: PBMCs. The receptor set was obtained from a man aged 45 to 65 in good health and CMV-seropositive.

The chain joins TRBV7-3 to TRBJ2-6; 8 positions agree with TRBD1. The germline V gene encodes CDR1 SGHTA and CDR2 FQGTGA. The CDR3 totals 16 residues. The V gene end was trimmed by 4 bases and the J gene end by 0 bases; junction bases not matched to a gene: 2. DNA for the CDR3: TGTGCCAGCAGCTCCGGGACAGGCTCTGGGGCCAACGTCCTGACTTTC. This codes for CASSSGTGSGANVLTF.

The rearrangement links TRBV5-6 to TRBJ2-3, with 7 bases matching TRBD1. The CDR3 spans 14 residues. J lost 8 bases, V lost 4 bases, and 10 bases had no gene match. The germline V gene encodes CDR1 SGHDT and CDR2 YYEEEE. CDR3 protein: CASSLPGQLGTQYF. The CDR3 DNA is TGTGCCAGCAGCCTTCCGGGACAGTTAGGTACGCAGTATTTT.

The chain has TRBV6-5 and TRBJ1-3; D call uncertain. V was clipped by 8 bases and J by 1 base, with 9 bases between them. The CDR3 has 13 residues. Germline values: CDR1 MNHEY, CDR2 SVGAGI. CDR3 loop: CASRTESGNTIYF. CDR3 DNA sequence: TGTGCCAGCCGAACGGAGTCTGGAAACACCATATATTTT.

This rearrangement joins TRBV27 to TRBJ1-2; tentatively, D is TRBD1 (5 bases). This CDR3 has 14 residues. The germline V and J ends were trimmed by 4 bases and 3 bases, with 12 bases remaining between them. Germline V gene sequence: CDR1 MNHEY, CDR2 SMNVEV (reference sequence). In DNA, the CDR3 is TGTGCCAGCAGTTCAGGCAGGGCCCACTATGGCTACACCTTC. Translated: CASSSGRAHYGYTF.

The chain joins TRBV5-1 to TRBJ2-2; 7 nucleotides align to TRBD1. V lost 3 bases and J lost 4; bases outside the gene matches: 9. CDR3 size: 16 residues. The germline CDR1 and CDR2 sequences are SGHRS and YFSETQ. The CDR3 nucleotides read TGCGCCAGCAGCTCCGACACAGGGGCGGTCACCGGGGAGCTGTTTTTT. It yields the protein CASSSDTGAVTGELFF.

This clone was counted between two and nine times. V usage is TRBV19 and J usage is TRBJ2-1, with 10 nucleotides matching TRBD2. V was clipped by 7 bases and J by 3 bases; unmatched bases: 6. Germline assignment: CDR1 LNHDA and CDR2 SQIVND (reference sequence). CDR3 length: 15 residues. CDR3: CASKSVAGGYNEQFF. The DNA for the CDR3 is TGTGCCAGTAAAAGCGTAGCGGGAGGCTACAATGAGCAGTTCTTC.

The V and J genes are TRBV7-3 and TRBJ1-2; D is perhaps TRBD1 (5 bases). There are 15 residues in the CDR3. The germline V and J ends were trimmed by 1 base and 4 bases, with 13 bases remaining between them. In germline, CDR1 is SGHTA, CDR2 FQGTGA. The CDR3 sequence: CASSLNGGASYGYTF. The CDR3 coding sequence is TGTGCCAGCAGCTTAAACGGGGGAGCGAGCTATGGCTACACCTTC.

This clone was seen a handful of times. The V gene is TRBV19, the J gene TRBJ2-5; D is perhaps TRBD2 (5 bases). Per germline, CDR1 LNHDA and CDR2 SQIVND (reference sequence). The CDR3 loop spans 12 amino acids. Trimming took 3 bases from V and 4 from J, leaving 6 bases between them. CDR3 sequence reads: CASSMSGETQYF. The CDR3 nucleotides read TGTGCCAGTAGTATGAGCGGAGAGACCCAGTACTTC.

As concerns this clone: A junction boundary mismatches the germline segment, possibly from a read error. The chain couples TRBV6-5 to TRBJ1-2; 7 nucleotides match TRBD1. The CDR3 is 16 amino acids. The germline CDR1 and CDR2 sequences are MNHEY and SVGAGI. As DNA, the CDR3 is TGTGCCAGCAGTCACTCGTTACAGGGGAGCGGCTATGGCTACACCTTC. Translation: CASSHSLQGSGYGYTF.

This sequence joins TRBV30 and TRBJ2-2, with D perhaps matching TRBD1 (6 bases). V was pared by 0 bases and J by 1 base, with 9 bases between. Looked up from germline, CDR1 is GTSNPN and CDR2 is SVGIG (reference sequence). This CDR3 has 15 amino acids. CDR3 nucleotide sequence: TGTGCCTGGAGTGTGAGGGGGTTGAACACCGGGGAGCTGTTTTTT. Translated: CAWSVRGLNTGELFF.

This clone was seen more than once but under ten times. The chain uses TRBV11-3 and TRBJ1-1; D unresolved. The CDR3 runs to 14 residues. Germline V gives CDR1 SGHNT, CDR2 YENEEA. V shed 4 bases and J shed 1 base, with 10 bases lying between them. As DNA, the CDR3 is TGTGCCAGCAGCTCCCCCCCCGGGAACACTGAAGCTTTCTTT. This sequence encodes CASSSPPGNTEAFF.

CDR3 sequence reads: CASSSGTGAYTF. The CDR3 DNA is TGTGCCAGCAGCTCTGGGACGGGAGCTTACACCTTC. The V call is TRBV11-2, the J call TRBJ1-2, with a weak D call TRBD1 (5 bases). Per germline, CDR1 SGHAT and CDR2 FQNNGV. With 4 bases removed from V and 11 bases from J, the gap between germline ends came to 14 bases. The CDR3 is 12 amino acids.

This clone was detected once. This sample also contains other DNA sequences that code for the same CDR3. V usage is TRBV19 and J usage is TRBJ1-1; 9 bases are shared with TRBD1. Trimming removed 4 bases from V and 1 base from J; junction bases left unmatched: 1. The CDR3 runs 14 residues. Per germline, CDR1 LNHDA and CDR2 SQIVND (reference sequence). The CDR3 sequence is CASSRDRENTEAFF. The DNA of the CDR3 is TGTGCCAGTAGTAGGGACAGGGAGAACACTGAAGCTTTCTTT.

CDR3 sequence: CASSVEGGFTEAFF. The CDR3 DNA is TGTGCCAGCAGCGTTGAGGGCGGGTTCACTGAAGCTTTCTTT. The J gene is TRBJ1-1, the V gene TRBV9, with unresolved D. This CDR3 spans 14 amino acids. Germline CDR1 SGDLS, CDR2 YYNGEE. The V end lost 2 bases, the J end lost 4 bases, and 12 bases lay between the germline ends.

The chain links TRBV4-1 to TRBJ2-3, with D perhaps matching TRBD2 (5 bases). The CDR3 sequence is 15 residues long. V lost 4 bases to trimming and J lost 2 bases, with 13 bases between them. From germline, CDR1 is MGHRA and CDR2 YSYEKL. The DNA for the CDR3 is TGCGCCAGCAGCCTAACGGGGTTTGTCACAGATACGCAGTATTTT. This sequence encodes CASSLTGFVTDTQYF.

The V gene is TRBV11-2, the J gene TRBJ1-2, with D perhaps matching TRBD1 (5 bases). Trimming removed 2 bases from V and 7 bases from J, with 14 bases in between. The CDR3 totals 14 residues. Germline V gene lookup returns CDR1 SGHAT and CDR2 FQNNGV. This CDR3 is CASSLQRGFGGYTF. The CDR3 nucleotides read TGTGCCAGCAGCTTACAAAGGGGATTCGGTGGCTACACCTTC. The full variable domain, with the rest looked up from reference TRBV11-2 and TRBJ1-2, is EAGVAQSPRYKIIEKRQSVAFWCNPISGHATLYWYQQILGQGPKLLIQFQNNGVVDDSQLPKDRFSAERLKGVDSTLKIQPAKLEDSAVYLCASSLQRGFGGYTFGSGTRLTVV.

The rearrangement links TRBV7-9 to TRBJ1-2; D unclear. V lost 7 bases to trimming and J lost 6 bases, with 9 bases between them. Germline CDR1 reads SEHNR; CDR2 reads FQNEAQ (reference sequence). The CDR3 is 11 amino acids. Here the CDR3 DNA reads TGTGCCAGCATAGGGAGCGATGGCTACACCTTC. This translates into CASIGSDGYTF.

The rearrangement links TRBV5-1 to TRBJ1-4; 9 bases align to TRBD1. CDR1 and CDR2 (germline): SGHRS, YFSETQ. V was pared by 3 bases and J by 4 bases, with 7 bases of the junction left unmatched. The CDR3 is made up of 16 amino acids. CDR3 coding DNA: TGCGCCAGCAGCTCCATAACAGGGGGCGTTAATGAAAAACTGTTTTTT. Its protein is CASSSITGGVNEKLFF.

V gene TRBV5-6 combines with J gene TRBJ2-5, with D possibly TRBD1 on 6 matching bases. From germline, CDR1 is SGHDT and CDR2 YYEEEE. V was trimmed by 2 bases and J by 1 base, leaving 9 bases between them. CDR3 size: 14 residues. The chain's CDR3 is CASSFAQGQETQYF. The CDR3, as DNA: TGTGCCAGCAGCTTCGCACAGGGCCAAGAGACCCAGTACTTC.

This clone was seen a handful of times. This rearrangement joins TRBV10-3 to TRBJ2-1; D might be TRBD2 (6 bases). V lost 4 bases and J 0 bases, leaving 7 bases between the germline ends. The germline gives CDR1 ENHRY, CDR2 SYGVKD. The CDR3 has 14 residues. The CDR3 protein is CAISGLVSYNEQFF. Here the CDR3 DNA reads TGTGCCATCAGTGGACTAGTCTCCTACAATGAGCAGTTCTTC.

The V call is TRBV7-3, the J call TRBJ2-2; D call uncertain. The CDR3 is made up of 14 amino acids. In germline, CDR1 is SGHTA, CDR2 FQGTGA. Trimming took off 5 bases at V and 1 base at J, with 8 bases between the two ends. CDR3 in DNA: TGTGCCAGCAGCCCCAACTGGAACACCGGGGAGCTGTTTTTT. Translation: CASSPNWNTGELFF.

The chain couples TRBV9 to TRBJ1-2; D gene ambiguous. Germline assignment: CDR1 SGDLS and CDR2 YYNGEE. Trimming removed 4 bases from V and 5 bases from J, with 21 bases in between. The CDR3 sequence is 16 residues long. CDR3 nucleotide sequence: TGTGCCAGCAGCACGAGGACGGAGGTTGTAGGGTATGGCTACACCTTC. Amino acid sequence: CASSTRTEVVGYGYTF. The entire variable domain, with the rest obtained from reference TRBV9 and TRBJ1-2, is as follows: DSGVTQTPKHLITATGQRVTLRCSPRSGDLSVYWYQQSLDQGLQFLIQYYNGEERAKGNILERFSAQQFPDLHSELNLSSLELGDSALYFCASSTRTEVVGYGYTFGSGTRLTVV.

This clone was recorded once. The chain has TRBV18 and TRBJ2-6, with TRBD2 matching 10 bases. In germline, CDR1 is KGHSH, CDR2 LQKENI. The length of the CDR3 is 20 residues. The V gene end was trimmed by 0 bases and the J gene end by 0 bases; junction bases not matched to a gene: 8. The CDR3 reads CASSPPLAGATRSGANVLTF. The DNA of the CDR3 is TGTGCCAGCTCACCACCCCTAGCGGGGGCCACCCGCTCTGGGGCCAACGTCCTGACTTTC. The whole variable domain, filled in from reference TRBV18 and TRBJ2-6, reads NAGVMQNPRHLVRRRGQEARLRCSPMKGHSHVYWYRQLPEEGLKFMVYLQKENIIDESGMPKERFSAEFPKEGPSILRIQQVVRGDSAAYFCASSPPLAGATRSGANVLTFGAGSRLTVL.

The chain couples TRBV5-6 to TRBJ2-1; tentative D call: TRBD1 (6 bases). This CDR3 spans 19 amino acids. V was trimmed by 0 bases and J by 5 bases, leaving 24 bases between them. Germline-derived CDR1 and CDR2 are SGHDT and YYEEEE. CDR3 bases: TGTGCCAGCAGCTTGGCCTATTGGCAGGGGCCTTACGGAGACAATGAGCAGTTCTTC. Encoded protein: CASSLAYWQGPYGDNEQFF.

This clone showed up just a few times. The chain uses TRBV7-3 and TRBJ2-3, with D possibly being TRBD2 (5 bases). CDR1 SGHTA and CDR2 FQGTGA come from the germline V gene. The germline V and J ends were trimmed by 3 bases and 5 bases, with 9 bases remaining between them. There are 13 residues in the CDR3. The DNA of the CDR3 is TGTGCCAGCAGCTTGGACCGGGGAGATACGCAGTATTTT. Translating gives CASSLDRGDTQYF.

This clone was counted between two and nine times. The J gene is TRBJ2-1, the V gene TRBV19, with D maybe TRBD1 (6 bases). V lost 3 bases to trimming and J lost 6 bases, with 9 bases between them. The CDR3 runs 13 residues. Germline lookup yields CDR1 LNHDA and CDR2 SQIVND (reference sequence). Here the CDR3 DNA reads TGTGCCAGTAGTATGGCACAGGGCAATGAGCAGTTCTTC. Translation: CASSMAQGNEQFF.

This clone is a singleton in its sample. The chain uses TRBV11-2 and TRBJ1-6; D is perhaps TRBD1 (6 bases). V gave up 4 bases and J gave up 6 bases, with 16 bases separating them. Germline CDR1 reads SGHAT; CDR2 reads FQNNGV. The CDR3 has 16 amino acids. The CDR3 region is CASSSPQGFGNSPLHF. As DNA, the CDR3 is TGTGCCAGCAGCTCCCCCCAGGGGTTCGGTAATTCACCCCTCCACTTT.

CDR3: CASSIGTGSSYEQYF. The CDR3 DNA sequence: TGCGCCAGCAGCATAGGGACAGGAAGCTCCTACGAGCAGTACTTC. The gene calls are TRBV5-1 and TRBJ2-7; 8 positions agree with TRBD1. This CDR3 region has 15 residues. The germline V gene encodes CDR1 SGHRS and CDR2 YFSETQ. After removal of 4 bases from V and 0 bases from J, the junction contained 6 bases not matched to a gene.